This T cell receptor (beta chain) emerged from a study of vaccination effects on CD4 cells after COVID-19. Whole-study results and caveats: Convalescents' post-vaccine spike-reactive clones were mainly new, vaccine-induced. Early timepoints after infection were absent, and convalescent patients were few in the study.

Generated by immunoSEQ multiplex PCR, the TCRdb table keeps only in-frame clones and is missing some. The sample lists around 26,000 clones; more than 75% were seen once. Trimming removed 4 bases from V and 9 bases from J, with 13 bases in between. The CDR3 has 13 amino acids. This clone has just a few counts. The antigen is not known. Peptide-pool stimulation followed by sequencing identified expanded antigen-specific CD4+ clonotypes in the ViraFEST assay. Subsequent to a culture period of around eleven days, CD4+ T cells were isolated. According to PCR results, the person was infected with SARS-CoV-2 between March and December 2020. Half-medium replacement with IL-2 medium occurred on days 3 and 7.

This clonotype was sampled from a human donor who had a prior SARS-CoV-2 infection. This sample comprised CD4+ T cells from PBMCs cultured with HCoV-NL63 spike peptides, obtained before COVID-19 vaccination. The J gene is TRBJ2-1, the V gene TRBV12-3 or TRBV12-4; D unresolved. The CDR3 sequence: CASSSLPRVEQFF. CDR3 in DNA: TGTGCCAGCAGTTCGCTCCCTAGGGTTGAGCAGTTCTTC.